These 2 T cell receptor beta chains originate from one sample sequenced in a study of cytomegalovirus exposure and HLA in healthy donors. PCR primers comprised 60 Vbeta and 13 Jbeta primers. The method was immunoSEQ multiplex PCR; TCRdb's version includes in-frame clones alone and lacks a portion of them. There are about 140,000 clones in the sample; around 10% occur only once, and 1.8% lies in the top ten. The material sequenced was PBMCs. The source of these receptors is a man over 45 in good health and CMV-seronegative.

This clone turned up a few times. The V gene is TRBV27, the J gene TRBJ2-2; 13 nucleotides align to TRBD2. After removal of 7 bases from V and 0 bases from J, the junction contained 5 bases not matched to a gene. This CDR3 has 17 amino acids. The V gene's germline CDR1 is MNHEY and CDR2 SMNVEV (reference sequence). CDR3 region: CASKGGLAGPNTGELFF. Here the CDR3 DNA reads TGTGCCAGCAAGGGGGGACTAGCGGGACCGAACACCGGGGAGCTGTTTTTT.

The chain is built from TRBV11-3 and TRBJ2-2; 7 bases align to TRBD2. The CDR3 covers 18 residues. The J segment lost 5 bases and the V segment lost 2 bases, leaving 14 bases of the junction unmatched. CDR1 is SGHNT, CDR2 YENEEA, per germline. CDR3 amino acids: CASSLIRPEGGRTGELFF. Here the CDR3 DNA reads TGTGCCAGCAGCTTAATCCGTCCGGAGGGCGGGAGAACCGGGGAGCTGTTTTTT.